This is a list of T cell receptor beta chains from one sample in a study of response to subunit inactivated influenza vaccine. A single record per CDR3 protein comes from TCRdb applying MiXCR to the RT-PCR reads. The profile covers roughly 460,000 distinct CDR3 sequences, with roughly 9.8% appearing a single time and roughly 12% taken by the ten largest. This specimen was PBMCs from blood, taken roughly 48 days after vaccination. The receptors derive from a man in his fifties or sixties who received an inactivated influenza vaccine. The CDR3 runs from the conserved cysteine through the conserved F or W. D genes are given only for firm matches. Clone sizes are given selectively: once, few, many, or a class where the clone is expanded.

V gene,clone size,D gene,J gene,CDR3 DNA,CDR3 protein
TRBV4-1,few,-,TRBJ1-1,TGCGCCAGCAGCCACTTAGGACAATTATCACCTGAAGCTTTCTTT,CASSHLGQLSPEAFF
TRBV29-1,many,-,TRBJ2-1,TGCAGCGTGGAACCCAAACAGTACAATGAGCAGTTCTTC,CSVEPKQYNEQFF
TRBV6-1,-,TRBD1,TRBJ1-6,TGTGCCAGCAACCAGGGACAGGACAGAAATTCACCCCTCCACTTT,CASNQGQDRNSPLHF
TRBV18,-,-,TRBJ1-1,TGTGCCAGCTCACCACAGCAACTCCGGACAGTAAACACTGAAGCTTTCTTT,CASSPQQLRTVNTEAFF
TRBV7-9,many,-,TRBJ2-5,TGTGCCAGCAGCATAAGGGGGGGATCGCAAGAGACCCAGTACTTC,CASSIRGGSQETQYF
TRBV27,few,TRBD1,TRBJ1-4,TGTGCCAGCAGTACAGGGGGCCGCGGGGAACTGTTTTTT,CASSTGGRGELFF
TRBV6-2/TRBV6-3,-,-,TRBJ2-7,TGTGCCAGCAGCCGCCAGGGGCTAGCTTACGAGCAGTACTTC,CASSRQGLAYEQYF
TRBV7-8,-,-,TRBJ2-3,TGTGCCAGCAGTGGCCAGGGAGTCAGCACGCAGTATTTT,CASSGQGVSTQYF
TRBV20-1,few,-,TRBJ2-1,TGCAGTGCTACGAACTACGGTGAGCAGTTCTTC,CSATNYGEQFF
TRBV12-3/TRBV12-4,-,-,TRBJ2-5,TGTGCCAGCAGTCCGCTCATGGGGGGAGAAGAGACCCAGTACTTC,CASSPLMGGEETQYF
TRBV7-2,many,-,TRBJ1-5,TGTGCCAGCAGCCAAGGGGAACAGCCCCAGCATTTT,CASSQGEQPQHF
TRBV2,many,-,TRBJ2-7,TGTGCCAGCAGGTATACTAGAGGCGAGCAGTACTTC,CASRYTRGEQYF
TRBV20-1,many,-,TRBJ2-7,TGCAGTGCTAAAGAGAGTTACGAGCAGTACTTC,CSAKESYEQYF
TRBV15,few,-,TRBJ2-7,TGTGCCACCAGCAGAGATCAGGCCTCCTCCTACGAGCAGTACTTC,CATSRDQASSYEQYF
TRBV5-1,many,TRBD1,TRBJ2-3,TGCGCCAGCAGCGTGGGACAGGGACAAAGCACAGATACGCAGTATTTT,CASSVGQGQSTDTQYF
TRBV9,few,-,TRBJ1-2,TGTGCCAGCAGCGAACCGCCTGGACGAAGCTACACCTTC,CASSEPPGRSYTF
TRBV4-1,-,-,TRBJ2-3,TGCGCCAGCAGCCAAGAGTATGGCTCCGTTGGAGGTAGGGGAGTCACAGATACGCAGTATTTT,CASSQEYGSVGGRGVTDTQYF
TRBV5-1,-,-,TRBJ2-5,TGCGCCAGCAGCCAGGCCCCGGGGTTAGGAGAGACCCAGTACTTC,CASSQAPGLGETQYF
TRBV6-1,-,-,TRBJ2-3,TGTGCCAGCAGCCCCGCGGCTGGGGGAGATACGCAGTATTTT,CASSPAAGGDTQYF
TRBV15,-,-,TRBJ2-1,TGTGCCACCAGCTCCCGAGGGACTTTCTCCTACAATGAGCAGTTCTTC,CATSSRGTFSYNEQFF
TRBV14,-,-,TRBJ2-5,TGTGCCAGCAGCCAAGACACCGTCCAAGAGACCCAGTACTTC,CASSQDTVQETQYF
TRBV12-3/TRBV12-4,many,TRBD1,TRBJ2-5,TGTGCCAGCAGTTTTTCGGGACAGGGCGGGAAGACCCAGTACTTC,CASSFSGQGGKTQYF
TRBV18,-,-,TRBJ2-7,TGTGCCAGCTCACCACCAGGGGGTTCGGGTGAGCAGTACTTC,CASSPPGGSGEQYF
TRBV10-3,few,TRBD2,TRBJ2-5,TGTGCCACCGGTGGCCGCGGGGGGGCCCGGGAGACCCAGTACTTC,CATGGRGGARETQYF
TRBV15,many,-,TRBJ2-4,TGTGCCACCAGCAGAGAGGGAACAGGCGTCCCGTACTTC,CATSREGTGVPYF
TRBV5-5,once,-,TRBJ1-5,TGTGCCAGCAGCTTGGCCCAGACCAATCAGCCCCATCATTTT,CASSLAQTNQPHHF
TRBV12-3/TRBV12-4,few,-,TRBJ2-7,TGTGCCAGCAGTTTGTCCGCCGGGACGCGACCCTACGAGCAGTACTTC,CASSLSAGTRPYEQYF
TRBV14,-,-,TRBJ2-6,TGTGCCAGCAGCCAAGGGTTCTCTGGGGCCAACGTCCTGACTTTC,CASSQGFSGANVLTF
TRBV3-1,few,-,TRBJ2-7,TGTGCCAGCAGCCTAGCCCCGGACACCATCTACGAGCAGTACTTC,CASSLAPDTIYEQYF
TRBV7-9,few,TRBD2,TRBJ2-7,TGTGCCAGCAGCTCAGAACTAGCGGCCTCCTACGAGCAGTACTTC,CASSSELAASYEQYF
TRBV7-8,-,TRBD1,TRBJ2-1,TGTGCCAGCAGCTTAGATATCGCCGGGACAGACTACAATGAGCAGTTCTTC,CASSLDIAGTDYNEQFF
TRBV24-1,many,-,TRBJ2-1,TGTGCCACCAGTGATTTAGGAGGGGTGTATGAGCAGTTCTTC,CATSDLGGVYEQFF
TRBV7-9,-,-,TRBJ2-6,TGTGCCAGCAGCTTCGTGGGCCGGCGGGCTGGGGCCAACGTCCTGACTTTC,CASSFVGRRAGANVLTF
TRBV10-3,few,TRBD2,TRBJ2-2,TGTGCCATCAGAGCCGGGACTAGAGGCGGGGAGCTGTTTTTT,CAIRAGTRGGELFF
TRBV9,few,TRBD1,TRBJ2-7,TGTGCCAGCAGCACGCGGACAGGGGTCCCCTACGAGCAGTACTTC,CASSTRTGVPYEQYF
TRBV2,-,-,TRBJ1-1,TGTGCCAGCAGAGGGCAGGGAGGGCTTGACACTGAAGCTTTCTTT,CASRGQGGLDTEAFF
TRBV13,few,TRBD1,TRBJ2-7,TGTGCCAGCAGCTTTATGGACAGGTTGACTGGCAACGAGCAGTACTTC,CASSFMDRLTGNEQYF
TRBV12-3/TRBV12-4,few,TRBD1,TRBJ1-6,TGTGCCAGCAGGTCGGGACAGGGTTATAATTCACCCCTCCACTTT,CASRSGQGYNSPLHF
TRBV5-1,few,TRBD1,TRBJ2-1,TGCGCCAGCACCCGACAGGGAAGCAATGAGCAGTTCTTC,CASTRQGSNEQFF
TRBV7-2,-,-,TRBJ2-1,TGTGCCAGCAGAAAGGGGGGGGCCGATGAGCAGTTCTTC,CASRKGGADEQFF